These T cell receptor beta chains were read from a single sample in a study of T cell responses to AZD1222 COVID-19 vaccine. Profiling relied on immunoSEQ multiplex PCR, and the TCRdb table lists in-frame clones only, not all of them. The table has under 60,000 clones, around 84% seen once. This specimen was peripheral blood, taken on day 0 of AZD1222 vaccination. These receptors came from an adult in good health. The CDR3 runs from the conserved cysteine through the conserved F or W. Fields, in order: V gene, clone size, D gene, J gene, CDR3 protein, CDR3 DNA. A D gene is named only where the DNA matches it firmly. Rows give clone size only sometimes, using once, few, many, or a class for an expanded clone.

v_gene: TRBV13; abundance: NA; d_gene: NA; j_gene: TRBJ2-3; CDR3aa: CASSLRLRTNSTDTQYF; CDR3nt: TGTGCCAGCAGCTTAAGGCTGCGGACCAATAGCACAGATACGCAGTATTTT
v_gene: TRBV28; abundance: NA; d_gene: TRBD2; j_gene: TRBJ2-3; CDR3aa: CASSPPPSGPGTQYF; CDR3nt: TGTGCCAGCAGTCCCCCTCCTAGCGGTCCAGGTACGCAGTATTTT
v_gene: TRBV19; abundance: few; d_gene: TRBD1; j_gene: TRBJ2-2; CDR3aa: CASSIEAGGGTGELFF; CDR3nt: TGTGCCAGTAGTATAGAGGCAGGGGGCGGGACCGGGGAGCTGTTTTTT
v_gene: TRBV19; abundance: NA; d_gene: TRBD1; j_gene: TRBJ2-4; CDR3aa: CASSTGQGLAKNIQYF; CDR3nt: TGTGCCAGTAGTACCGGACAGGGACTAGCCAAAAACATTCAGTACTTC
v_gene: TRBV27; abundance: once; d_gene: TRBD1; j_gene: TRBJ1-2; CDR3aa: CASSSTGAYGYTF; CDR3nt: TGTGCCAGCAGTTCGACAGGGGCCTATGGCTACACCTTC
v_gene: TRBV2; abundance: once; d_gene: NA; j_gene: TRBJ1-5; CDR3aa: CASSHQTQNNQPQHF; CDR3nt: TGTGCCAGCAGTCACCAGACGCAGAACAATCAGCCCCAGCATTTT
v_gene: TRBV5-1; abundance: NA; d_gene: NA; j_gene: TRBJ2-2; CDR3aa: CASSLALGTGELFF; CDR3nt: TGCGCCAGCAGCTTGGCCTTGGGCACCGGGGAGCTGTTTTTT
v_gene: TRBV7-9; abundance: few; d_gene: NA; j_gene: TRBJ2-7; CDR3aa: CASSLTTGRSYEQYF; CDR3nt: TGTGCCAGCAGCTTAACGACAGGCCGCTCCTACGAGCAGTACTTC
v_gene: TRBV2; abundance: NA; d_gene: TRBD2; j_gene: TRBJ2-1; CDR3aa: CASSDLAGANNEQFF; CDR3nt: TGTGCCAGCAGTGATCTGGCGGGAGCAAACAATGAGCAGTTCTTC
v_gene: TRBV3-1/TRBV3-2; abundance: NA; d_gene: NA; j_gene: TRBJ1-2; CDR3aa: CASSQDLGPWGYTF; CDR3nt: TGTGCCAGCAGCCAAGATCTCGGGCCTTGGGGCTACACCTTC
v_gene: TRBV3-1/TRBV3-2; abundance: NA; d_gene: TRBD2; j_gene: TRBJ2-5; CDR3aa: CASSQGLLAGKETQYF; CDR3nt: TGTGCCAGCAGCCAAGGGCTTCTAGCGGGAAAAGAGACCCAGTACTTC
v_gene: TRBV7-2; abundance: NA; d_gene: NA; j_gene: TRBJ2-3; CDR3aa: CASSLAGAFTDTQYF; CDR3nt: TGTGCCAGCAGCTTAGCGGGGGCGTTCACAGATACGCAGTATTTT
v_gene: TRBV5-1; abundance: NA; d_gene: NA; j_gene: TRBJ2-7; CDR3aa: CASSALLGGVLEQYF; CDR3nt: TGCGCCAGCAGCGCACTCCTCGGAGGGGTACTTGAGCAGTACTTC
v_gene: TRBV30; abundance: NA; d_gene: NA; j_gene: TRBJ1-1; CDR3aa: CAWSVTELNTEAFF; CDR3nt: TGTGCCTGGAGTGTAACAGAGTTGAACACTGAAGCTTTCTTT
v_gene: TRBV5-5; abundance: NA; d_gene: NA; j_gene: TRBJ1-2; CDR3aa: CASSFGVGNGYTF; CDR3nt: TGTGCCAGCAGCTTTGGGGTGGGGAATGGCTACACCTTC
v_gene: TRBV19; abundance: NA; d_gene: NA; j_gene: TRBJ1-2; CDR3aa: CASSISVHGYTF; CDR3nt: TGTGCCAGTAGTATTAGTGTGCATGGCTACACCTTC
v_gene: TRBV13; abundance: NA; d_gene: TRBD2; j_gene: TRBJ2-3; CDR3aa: CASSSSGGAEDTQYF; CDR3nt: TGTGCCAGCAGCTCTAGCGGGGGGGCCGAAGATACGCAGTATTTT
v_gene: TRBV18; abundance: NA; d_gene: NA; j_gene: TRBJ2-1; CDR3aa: CASSLRQRHEQFF; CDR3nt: TGTGCCAGCTCACTACGACAGAGGCATGAGCAGTTCTTC
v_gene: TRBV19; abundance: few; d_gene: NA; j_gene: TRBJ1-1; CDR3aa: CASSIEPGPNTEAFF; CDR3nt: TGTGCCAGTAGTATAGAGCCCGGGCCGAACACTGAAGCTTTCTTT
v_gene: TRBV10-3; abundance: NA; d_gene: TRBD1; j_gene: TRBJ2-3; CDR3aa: CAINVGTGTDTQYF; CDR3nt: TGTGCCATCAACGTCGGGACAGGGACAGATACGCAGTATTTT
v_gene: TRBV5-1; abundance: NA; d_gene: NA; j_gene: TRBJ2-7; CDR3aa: CASSSHSDSKTHEQYF; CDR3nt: TGCGCCAGCAGCTCGCACTCAGACTCGAAAACCCACGAGCAGTACTTC
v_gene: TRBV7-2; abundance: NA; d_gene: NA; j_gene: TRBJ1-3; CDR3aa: CASSAQGSHSGNTIYF; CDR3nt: TGTGCCAGCAGCGCCCAGGGGTCCCACTCTGGAAACACCATATATTTT
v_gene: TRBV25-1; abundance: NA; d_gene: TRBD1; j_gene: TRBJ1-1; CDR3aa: CASKRQGGTEAFF; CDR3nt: TGTGCCAGCAAACGACAGGGTGGCACTGAAGCTTTCTTT
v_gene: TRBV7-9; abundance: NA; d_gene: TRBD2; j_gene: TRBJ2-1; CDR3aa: CASSLAGGIINEQFF; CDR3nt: TGTGCCAGCAGCTTGGCGGGAGGTATTATCAATGAGCAGTTCTTC
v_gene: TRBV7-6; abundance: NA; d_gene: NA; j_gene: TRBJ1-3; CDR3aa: CASSLPGDRSGNTIYF; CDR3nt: TGTGCCAGCAGCTTACCCGGGGACCGCTCTGGAAACACCATATATTTT
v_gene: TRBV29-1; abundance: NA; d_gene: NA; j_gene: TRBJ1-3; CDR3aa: CSVGAFSGNTIYF; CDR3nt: TGCAGCGTTGGGGCCTTCTCTGGAAACACCATATATTTT
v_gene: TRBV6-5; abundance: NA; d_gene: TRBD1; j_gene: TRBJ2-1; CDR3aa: CASTEGQGAYNEQFF; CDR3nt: TGTGCCAGCACCGAGGGACAGGGGGCATACAATGAGCAGTTCTTC
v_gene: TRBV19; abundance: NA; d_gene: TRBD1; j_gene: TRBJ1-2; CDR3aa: CASTPGTVANYGYTF; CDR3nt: TGTGCCAGTACCCCCGGGACAGTAGCTAACTATGGCTACACCTTC
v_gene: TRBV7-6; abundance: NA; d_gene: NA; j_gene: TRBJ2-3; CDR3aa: CASSLVRLDTQYF; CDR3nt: TGTGCCAGCAGCTTAGTCCGCCTAGATACGCAGTATTTT
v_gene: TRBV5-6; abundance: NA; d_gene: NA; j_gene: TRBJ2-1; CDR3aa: CASSLLGQSSYNEQFF; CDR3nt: TGTGCCAGCAGCTTGTTAGGTCAGTCCTCCTACAATGAGCAGTTCTTC
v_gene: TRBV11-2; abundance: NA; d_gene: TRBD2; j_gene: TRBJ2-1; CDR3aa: CASRYGLAGSQLVYNEQFF; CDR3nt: TGTGCCAGCAGGTACGGACTAGCGGGGTCCCAACTCGTCTACAATGAGCAGTTCTTC
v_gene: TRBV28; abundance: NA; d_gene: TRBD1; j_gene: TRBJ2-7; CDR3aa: CASRGQVNEQYF; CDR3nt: TGTGCCAGCAGGGGACAGGTTAACGAGCAGTACTTC
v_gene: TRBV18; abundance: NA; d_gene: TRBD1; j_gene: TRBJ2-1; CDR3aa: CASSPPGQGRHNEQFF; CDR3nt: TGTGCCAGCTCACCACCCGGACAGGGGAGGCACAATGAGCAGTTCTTC
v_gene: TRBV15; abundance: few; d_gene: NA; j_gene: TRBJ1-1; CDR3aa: CATRVYNRAEAFF; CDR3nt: TGTGCCACCAGGGTCTATAATCGCGCTGAAGCTTTCTTT
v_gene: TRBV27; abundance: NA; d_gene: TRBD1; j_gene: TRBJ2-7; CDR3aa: CASYGTGDDEQYF; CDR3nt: TGTGCCAGCTATGGGACAGGGGACGACGAGCAGTACTTC
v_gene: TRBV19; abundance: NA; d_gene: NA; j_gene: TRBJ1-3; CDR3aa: CASKRLNSGNTIYF; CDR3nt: TGTGCCAGTAAACGTCTCAACTCTGGAAACACCATATATTTT
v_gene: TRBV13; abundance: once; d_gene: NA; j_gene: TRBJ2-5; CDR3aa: CASSLVGRTKEETQYF; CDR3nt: TGTGCCAGCAGCTTGGTCGGACGGACTAAGGAAGAGACCCAGTACTTC
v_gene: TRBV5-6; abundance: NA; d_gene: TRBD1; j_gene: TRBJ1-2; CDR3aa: CASSPRRQGALYGYTF; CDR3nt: TGTGCCAGCAGCCCCAGGCGACAGGGCGCGCTCTATGGCTACACCTTC
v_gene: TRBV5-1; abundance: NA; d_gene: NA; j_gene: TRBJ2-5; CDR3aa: CASSSGGGGETQYF; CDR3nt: TGCGCCAGCAGTTCCGGGGGCGGAGGAGAGACCCAGTACTTC
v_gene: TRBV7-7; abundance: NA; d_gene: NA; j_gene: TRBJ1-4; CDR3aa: CASSPGGGHEKLFF; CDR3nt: TGTGCTAGCAGCCCAGGTGGGGGGCATGAAAAACTGTTTTTT
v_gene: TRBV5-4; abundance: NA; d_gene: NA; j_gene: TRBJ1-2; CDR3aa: CASSLSVFNYGYTF; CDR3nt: TGTGCCAGCAGCTTGTCGGTATTTAACTATGGCTACACCTTC
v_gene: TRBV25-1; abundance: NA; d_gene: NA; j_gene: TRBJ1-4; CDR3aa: CASSGYELGLGEKLFF; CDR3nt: TGTGCCAGCAGTGGCTATGAGCTGGGTTTGGGTGAAAAACTGTTTTTT
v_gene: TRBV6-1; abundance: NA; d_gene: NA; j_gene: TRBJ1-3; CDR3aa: CASSEDRGYGNTIYF; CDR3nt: TGTGCCAGCAGTGAAGACCGTGGGTATGGAAACACCATATATTTT
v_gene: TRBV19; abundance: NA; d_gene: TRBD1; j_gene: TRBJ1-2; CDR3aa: CASTADRANYGYTF; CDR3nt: TGTGCCAGTACCGCGGACAGGGCCAACTATGGCTACACCTTC
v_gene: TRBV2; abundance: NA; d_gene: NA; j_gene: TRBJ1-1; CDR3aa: CASNTGTITEAFF; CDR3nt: TGTGCCAGCAATACCGGGACAATCACTGAAGCTTTCTTT
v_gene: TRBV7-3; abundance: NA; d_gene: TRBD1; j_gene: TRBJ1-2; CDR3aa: CASSPGTGGYGYTF; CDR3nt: TGTGCCAGCAGCCCCGGGACAGGGGGTTATGGCTACACCTTC
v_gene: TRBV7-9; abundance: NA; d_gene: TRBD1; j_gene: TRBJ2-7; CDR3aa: CASSRETGVREQYF; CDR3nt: TGTGCCAGCAGCCGTGAGACAGGGGTCCGCGAGCAGTACTTC
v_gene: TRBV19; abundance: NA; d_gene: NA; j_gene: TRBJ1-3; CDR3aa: CASSYSGQGGNTIYF; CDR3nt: TGTGCCAGTAGTTACTCTGGGCAGGGAGGAAACACCATATATTTT
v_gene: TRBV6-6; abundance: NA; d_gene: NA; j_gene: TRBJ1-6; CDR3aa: CASSLGRSNSPLHF; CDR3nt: TGTGCCAGCAGCCTGGGACGGTCTAATTCACCCCTCCACTTT
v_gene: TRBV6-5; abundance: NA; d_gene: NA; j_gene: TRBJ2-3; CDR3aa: CASSYGPTTDTQYF; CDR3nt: TGTGCCAGCAGTTACGGGCCGACCACAGATACGCAGTATTTT
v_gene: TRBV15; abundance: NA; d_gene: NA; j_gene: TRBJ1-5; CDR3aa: CATGERRGNQPQHF; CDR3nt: TGTGCCACCGGGGAGAGACGGGGCAATCAGCCCCAGCATTTT
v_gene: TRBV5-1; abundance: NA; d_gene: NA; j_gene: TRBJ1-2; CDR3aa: CASSLNNYGYTF; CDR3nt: TGCGCCAGCAGCTTGAATAACTATGGCTACACCTTC
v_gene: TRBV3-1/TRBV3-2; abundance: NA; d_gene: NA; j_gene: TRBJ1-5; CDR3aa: CASSQGGRDQPQHF; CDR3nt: TGTGCCAGCAGCCAAGGGGGACGGGATCAGCCCCAGCATTTT
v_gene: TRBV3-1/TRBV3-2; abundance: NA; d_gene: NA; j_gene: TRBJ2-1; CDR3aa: CASSQDRRTTYNEQFF; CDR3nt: TGTGCCAGCAGCCAAGATAGGAGGACTACCTACAATGAGCAGTTCTTC
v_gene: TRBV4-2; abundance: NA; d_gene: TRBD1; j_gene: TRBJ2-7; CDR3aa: CASSQGDRAEQYF; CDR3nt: TGTGCCAGCAGCCAAGGGGACAGGGCCGAGCAGTACTTC
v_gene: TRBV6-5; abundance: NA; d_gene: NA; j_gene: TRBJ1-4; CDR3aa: CASSYQSLGEKLFF; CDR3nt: TGTGCCAGCAGTTACCAGTCCTTGGGTGAAAAACTGTTTTTT
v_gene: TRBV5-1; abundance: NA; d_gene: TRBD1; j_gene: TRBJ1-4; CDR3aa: CASSYGTGAGEKLFF; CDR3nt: TGCGCCAGCAGCTACGGGACAGGGGCGGGTGAAAAACTGTTTTTT
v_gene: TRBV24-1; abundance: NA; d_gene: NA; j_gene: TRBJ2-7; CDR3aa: CATSDTGAGAYEQYF; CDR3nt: TGTGCCACCAGTGATACAGGCGCTGGGGCCTACGAGCAGTACTTC
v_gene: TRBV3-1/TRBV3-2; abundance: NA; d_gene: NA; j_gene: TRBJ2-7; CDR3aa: CASSRNRQASEQYF; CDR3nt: TGTGCCAGCAGCCGCAACCGACAGGCGAGCGAGCAGTACTTC